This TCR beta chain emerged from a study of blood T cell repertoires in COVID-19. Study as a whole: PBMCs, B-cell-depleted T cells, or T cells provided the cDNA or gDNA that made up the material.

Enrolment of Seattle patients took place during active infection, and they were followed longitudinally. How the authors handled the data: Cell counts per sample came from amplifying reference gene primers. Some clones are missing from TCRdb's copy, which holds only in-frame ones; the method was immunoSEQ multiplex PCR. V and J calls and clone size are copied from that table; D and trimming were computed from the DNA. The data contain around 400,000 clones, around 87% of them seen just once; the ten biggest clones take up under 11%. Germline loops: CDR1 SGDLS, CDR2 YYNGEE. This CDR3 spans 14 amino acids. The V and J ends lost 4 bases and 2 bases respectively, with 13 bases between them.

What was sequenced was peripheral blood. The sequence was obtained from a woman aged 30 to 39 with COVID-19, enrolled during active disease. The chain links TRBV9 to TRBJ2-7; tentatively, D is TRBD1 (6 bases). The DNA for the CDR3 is TGTGCCAGCAGCAAAGACAGGAGGCCCTACGAGCAGTACTTC. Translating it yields CASSKDRRPYEQYF.